The T cell receptor (beta chain) described here comes from a study of tumor-infiltrating lymphocytes in oesophageal squamous cell carcinoma. The germline gives CDR1 MNHNS, CDR2 SASEGT. CDR3 length: 18 residues. Each CDR3 protein gets one entry after TCRdb re-called the PCR reads with MiXCR. The sample has over 10,000 distinct CDR3 sequences, about three fifths seen once. The sequenced material came from esophageal tumor tissue. The chain has TRBV6-1 and TRBJ2-1, with a weak D call TRBD2 (11 bases). The J call is uncertain, as TRBJ2-7 better fits the DNA end. The receptor comes from a female donor with esophageal squamous cell carcinoma. CDR3 nucleotide sequence: TGTGCCAGCAGCCTACGGGACAGGGGTAGCGGGAGGGCAAATGAGCAGTACTTC. Protein product: CASSLRDRGSGRANEQYF.